The 24 T cell receptor beta chains listed next were all sequenced from one sample in a study of shared clonotypes between healthy human individuals. Here immunoSEQ multiplex PCR was the method, and the copy in TCRdb shows in-frame clones only, minus some. The profile shows some 580,000 clones, about 98% of them singletons. Naive CD8 populations comprised CD45RO-negative cells positively selected for CCR7, excluding terminally differentiated effector memory CD45RA+ cells. Sequenced material: naive CD8+ T cells sorted from blood. These receptors all come from a man aged 30-40 years in good health.

V gene TRBV2 combines with J gene TRBJ1-1; 10 nucleotides align to TRBD1. With V trimmed by 11 bases and J by 5 bases, 2 bases remained unmatched. The germline V gene encodes CDR1 SNHLY and CDR2 FYNNEI. The CDR3 loop spans 11 amino acids. The CDR3 sequence is CADRGLTEAFF. In nucleotides, the CDR3 is TGTGCCGACAGGGGGCTTACTGAAGCTTTCTTT.

In this sample, this clone turned up once. The CDR3 region has the DNA TGTGCCAGCAGTTACTTTGAAAACCAGCCCCAGCATTTT. This translates into CASSYFENQPQHF. The rearrangement joins TRBV6-5 to TRBJ1-5; D gene unclear. The germline CDR1 and CDR2 sequences are MNHEY and SVGAGI. V was pared by 1 base and J by 7 bases, with 8 bases between. The CDR3 is 13 residues long.

The V call is TRBV29-1, the J call TRBJ2-7; D not certain. This CDR3 is built from 13 residues. Trimming left V 6 bases short and J 1 base short, with 13 bases between. Germline V gene sequence: CDR1 SQVTM, CDR2 ANQGSEA. The CDR3 nucleotides are TGCAGCGTCCGAGACACGGATTCCTACGAGCAGTACTTC. Its translation is CSVRDTDSYEQYF.

The rearrangement joins TRBV7-6 to TRBJ2-1; the D gene is possibly TRBD2 (5 bases). The germline CDR1 and CDR2 sequences are SGHVS and FNYEAQ. Trimming left V 2 bases short and J 7 bases short, with 12 bases between. The CDR3 sequence is 14 residues long. The DNA of the CDR3 is TGTGCCAGCAGCTTACGGGGAGACCTAAATGAGCAGTTCTTC. Translation: CASSLRGDLNEQFF.

V usage is TRBV27 and J usage is TRBJ2-4; 7 nucleotides line up with TRBD1. Germline V gives CDR1 MNHEY, CDR2 SMNVEV (reference sequence). The CDR3 runs 14 residues. J was trimmed by 6 bases and V by 4 bases; bases with no gene match: 6. CDR3 in amino acids: CASSSTGIGNIQYF. The CDR3 DNA sequence: TGTGCCAGCAGTTCGACAGGGATTGGAAACATTCAGTACTTC.

On this clone: Different DNA sequences within this sample yield the same CDR3. This chain connects TRBV7-9 to TRBJ2-7; D not certain. From germline, CDR1 is SEHNR and CDR2 FQNEAQ (reference sequence). The V end was cut by 1 base, the J end by 4 bases, with 5 bases between. CDR3 length equals 12 residues. The DNA for the CDR3 is TGTGCCAGCAGCTTAGTTGGTTACGAGCAGTACTTC. It translates to CASSLVGYEQYF.

This chain connects TRBV5-5 to TRBJ1-1; TRBD1 is a possible D gene (6 bases). The CDR3 runs to 15 residues. With 4 bases removed from V and 7 bases from J, the gap between germline ends came to 20 bases. Per germline, CDR1 SGHKS and CDR2 YYEKEE (reference sequence). CDR3 nucleotides: TGTGCCAGCAGCCGACAGGCAAATTCGAGGTTTGAAGCTTTCTTT. Encoded protein: CASSRQANSRFEAFF.

The CDR3 spells CASSPDLGTGNYEQYF. CDR3 bases: TGTGCCAGCAGCCCAGATCTGGGGACAGGGAACTACGAGCAGTACTTC. The rearrangement links TRBV2 to TRBJ2-7; 9 bases fit TRBD1. Germline CDR1 and CDR2: SNHLY and FYNNEI. CDR3 length: 16 residues. J gave up 3 bases and V 6 bases, and 12 bases lay outside the gene matches.

The CDR3 nucleotides read TGTGCCAGCAGTCCCCCGGGCAACAACTATGGCTACACCTTC. Protein product: CASSPPGNNYGYTF. The chain couples TRBV9 to TRBJ1-2, with no clear D. The V end was cut by 5 bases, the J end by 2 bases, with 13 bases between. In germline, CDR1 is SGDLS, CDR2 YYNGEE. The CDR3 sequence is 14 residues long.

This clone was observed once. The rearrangement joins TRBV7-9 to TRBJ2-2, with D hard to call. This CDR3 is 11 amino acids long. Trimming took off 0 bases at V and 7 bases at J, with 0 bases between the two ends. The germline CDR1 and CDR2 sequences are SEHNR and FQNEAQ (reference sequence). CDR3 residues: CASSLAGELFF. CDR3 DNA sequence: TGTGCCAGCAGCTTAGCCGGGGAGCTGTTTTTT.

The V call is TRBV19, the J call TRBJ2-7; 14 bases are a match to TRBD2. Germline loops: CDR1 LNHDA, CDR2 SQIVND (reference sequence). V lost 2 bases, J lost 2 bases, and 8 bases stayed unmatched. The length of the CDR3 is 18 residues. In nucleotides, the CDR3 is TGTGCCAGTAGTATACAAGGACTAGCGGGAGGACGTACCTACGAGCAGTACTTC. Protein: CASSIQGLAGGRTYEQYF.

The chain uses TRBV29-1 and TRBJ1-2; D is uncertain. Germline loops: CDR1 SQVTM, CDR2 ANQGSEA. CDR3 length: 15 amino acids. Trimming pared 0 bases from V and 1 base from J, leaving 12 bases between. The CDR3 DNA is TGCAGCGTTGAAGACTCCGTGGGGAATAACTATGGCTACACCTTC. Amino acid sequence: CSVEDSVGNNYGYTF.

A word on this clone: The same CDR3 also results from other DNA sequences found in this sample. The V call is TRBV5-4, the J call TRBJ2-7; D ambiguous. Trimming removed 2 bases at V and 4 bases at J, with 4 bases between. This CDR3 region has 11 residues. CDR1 and CDR2 (germline): SGHNT, YYREEE (reference sequence). The CDR3: CASSLDYEQYF. Written as DNA, the CDR3 is TGTGCCAGCAGCTTAGATTACGAGCAGTACTTC.

DNA for the CDR3: TGTGCCAGCAGCTTAAGGTCGGGGAGAGATACGCAGTATTTT. It yields the protein CASSLRSGRDTQYF. This chain joins TRBV7-3 and TRBJ2-3, with D maybe TRBD2 (5 bases). Trimming pared 1 base from V and 5 bases from J, leaving 10 bases between. Germline assignment: CDR1 SGHTA and CDR2 FQGTGA. This CDR3 is built from 14 residues.

This rearrangement joins TRBV9 to TRBJ2-3; D is ambiguous. Per the germline V gene, CDR1 is SGDLS and CDR2 is YYNGEE. Trimming removed 3 bases from V and 1 base from J, with 12 bases in between. There are 15 residues in the CDR3. CDR3 sequence: CASSASVSRTDTQYF. In nucleotides, the CDR3 is TGTGCCAGCAGCGCCTCGGTCTCTCGCACAGATACGCAGTATTTT. Full variable domain (missing parts from reference TRBV9 and TRBJ2-3): DSGVTQTPKHLITATGQRVTLRCSPRSGDLSVYWYQQSLDQGLQFLIQYYNGEERAKGNILERFSAQQFPDLHSELNLSSLELGDSALYFCASSASVSRTDTQYFGPGTRLTVL.

The rearrangement joins TRBV13 to TRBJ2-3; 9 bases line up with TRBD1. Germline assignment: CDR1 PRHDT and CDR2 FYEKMQ (reference sequence). Trimming cost V 0 bases and J 5 bases; bases outside gene matches: 3. This CDR3 contains 15 residues. The DNA of the CDR3 is TGTGCCAGCAGCTTAGGGTGGACAGGGGAAGATACGCAGTATTTT. Its protein product is CASSLGWTGEDTQYF.

This clone was counted a single time. The chain couples TRBV4-1 to TRBJ1-5; possibly TRBD1 for D (5 bases). The germline CDR1 and CDR2 sequences are MGHRA and YSYEKL. Trimming cost V 0 bases and J 6 bases, with 12 bases left between them. This CDR3 comprises 15 residues. CDR3 loop: CASSQDRDLAQPQHF. CDR3 DNA: TGCGCCAGCAGCCAAGACCGGGACCTTGCTCAGCCCCAGCATTTT.

V is TRBV18 and J is TRBJ2-3; 9 bases agree with TRBD2. The CDR3 totals 16 residues. J gave up 4 bases and V 4 bases, and 9 bases lay outside the gene matches. The germline gives CDR1 KGHSH, CDR2 LQKENI. CDR3 region: CASSHPSGRSPDTQYF. CDR3 DNA sequence: TGTGCCAGCTCACATCCAAGCGGGAGGAGCCCAGATACGCAGTATTTT.

The J gene is TRBJ2-5, the V gene TRBV29-1; D is perhaps TRBD1 (6 bases). This CDR3 has 14 amino acids. With 5 bases removed from V and 3 bases from J, the gap between germline ends came to 16 bases. Germline CDR1 reads SQVTM; CDR2 reads ANQGSEA. This CDR3 reads CSVWTEAAEETQYF. The CDR3 DNA reads as TGCAGCGTTTGGACAGAGGCGGCTGAAGAGACCCAGTACTTC.

The chain carries TRBV27 and TRBJ2-7, with D unresolved. Germline CDR1 is MNHEY and CDR2 is SMNVEV (reference sequence). CDR3 length: 14 amino acids. V dropped 0 bases and J dropped 1 base, with 7 bases sitting between them. Here the CDR3 reads CASSLSVDSYEQYF. In DNA form, the CDR3 reads TGTGCCAGCAGTTTATCGGTGGATTCCTACGAGCAGTACTTC.

The chain is built from TRBV11-3 and TRBJ2-3; 7 bases are a match to TRBD2. Per the germline V gene, CDR1 is SGHNT and CDR2 is YENEEA. This CDR3 comprises 16 residues. Trimming removed 0 bases from V and 3 bases from J; junction bases left unmatched: 6. CDR3 region: CASSLDREAQTDTQYF. CDR3 DNA: TGTGCCAGCAGCTTAGATCGGGAGGCTCAAACAGATACGCAGTATTTT. The full variable domain, rest sourced from reference TRBV11-3 and TRBJ2-3, is EAGVVQSPRYKIIEKKQPVAFWCNPISGHNTLYWYLQNLGQGPELLIRYENEEAVDDSQLPKDRFSAERLKGVDSTLKIQPAELGDSAVYLCASSLDREAQTDTQYFGPGTRLTVL.

CDR3 nucleotide sequence: TGTGCCAGCAGTGAAGGGTATGGGCAGGGGATCTATGGCTACACCTTC. Protein sequence: CASSEGYGQGIYGYTF. The chain combines TRBV6-1 with TRBJ1-2, with D tentatively TRBD1 (6 bases). The CDR3 is 16 residues long. CDR1 and CDR2 from the germline V gene are MNHNS and SASEGT. V was pared by 1 base and J by 4 bases, with 16 bases between.

With respect to this clone: At one of its ends the junction is not consistent with the germline gene, which may arise from a read error. The V and J genes are TRBV7-7 and TRBJ2-7; TRBD1 matches 7 bases. This CDR3 is built from 13 residues. Per germline, CDR1 SSHAT and CDR2 FNYEAQ (reference sequence). The CDR3 here is CASSLGETGKQYF. Written as DNA, the CDR3 is TGTGCTAGCAGCTTAGGTGAGACAGGGAAGCAGTACTTC.

The chain joins TRBV9 to TRBJ2-5; tentative D call: TRBD1 (6 bases). CDR1 is SGDLS and CDR2 is YYNGEE in the germline V gene. V lost 3 bases, J lost 5 bases, and 17 bases lay in between. The CDR3 runs 15 residues. The CDR3, as DNA: TGTGCCAGCAGCGCCCAGGGAGTTAGGGGGGAGACCCAGTACTTC. Translated, it gives CASSAQGVRGETQYF.